Sequencing of this T cell receptor beta chain was carried out in a study of blood T cell repertoires in COVID-19. Overall study context: The United States, Italy and Spain supplied acute and convalescent COVID-19 samples. The cDNA or gDNA used as material had been derived from T cells, B-cell-depleted T cells, or PBMCs.

This CDR3 spans 14 amino acids. Trimming at V came to 4 bases and at J to 9 bases, leaving 10 bases not matched to a gene. Authors' data handling: Amplification with reference gene primers provided the estimates of nucleated cell counts. The data were produced by immunoSEQ multiplex PCR, yet TCRdb's version contains in-frame clones alone and is incomplete. V and J calls and clone size are copied from that table; D and trimming were computed from the DNA. Among about 120,000 clones listed, around 91% were seen once. This chain connects TRBV5-3 to TRBJ2-3; the match to TRBD1 covers 8 bases. TRBV5-3 is reported as an ORF; its role is uncertain. This sequence was found in a man aged 65 to 79 with active or convalescent COVID-19. Source material: peripheral blood. CDR3 residues: CARSPGQGEITQYF. In DNA form, the CDR3 reads TGTGCCAGAAGCCCCGGACAGGGAGAGATCACGCAGTATTTT.